This section outlines one TCR beta chain sequence together with its context. It has no known antigen specificity. Base-call qualities are not available, and no considerably larger clone is one nucleotide away. Library construction relied on the immunoSEQ multiplex PCR assay. To provide template for TCR sequencing, every sample had RNA extracted and reverse transcribed into cDNA. First-strand cDNA was synthesized using SuperScript III with a 2:1 mix of oligo-dT and random hexamers. A synthetic immune receptor repertoire was used to measure amplification bias, and any remaining bias was corrected computationally. On the study's bioinformatics: Raw reads were preprocessed to remove errors, and CDR3 was defined by IMGT conventions from the conserved cysteine to phenylalanine. Clonality was computed as 1 minus the Shannon entropy, with the entropy normalized by log2 of the number of productive unique TCRs. Whether each scalp clone was CD4 or CD8 was inferred by checking scalp TCRbeta sequences against the CD4 and CD8 repertoires from sorted blood. The table comes from immuneACCESS by way of TCRdb, which keeps in-frame sequences with V and J called. Part of the clones is missing from these tables; in studies checked, under half for an unresolved V gene and the rest for unknown reasons. The V and J calls and clone size come from that table; D and trimming were worked out from the DNA. This sample comprises about 160,000 clones, just over 65% of them detected only once. Jointly, the top ten make up 0.75% to 0.95% of the sample.

CDR1 PRHDT and CDR2 FYEKMQ are derived from the germline V gene (reference sequence). After removal of 4 bases from V and 9 bases from J, the junction retains 11 bases not matched to a gene. From its cysteine to its phenylalanine, the CDR3 spans 16 amino acids. Only the CDR3 portion is preserved as DNA: 48 bases, with reading frame beginning at the first base. This entry comes from a study of CD8+ T cells in alopecia areata (dated by TCRdb to 2016 to 2019). Turning to the overall study: The treated patients took part in an open-label pilot trial in which moderate-to-severe alopecia areata was treated with oral tofacitinib at 5 to 10 mg twice daily. The SALT score, which quantifies the percentage of affected scalp surface area, was used to measure disease severity in treated patients. Amplification of TCRbeta CDR3 regions was done by immunoSEQ multiplex PCR using 35 Vbeta forward primers and 13 Jbeta reverse primers. In both human patients and the C3H/HeJ mouse model, the study applied high-throughput TCRbeta sequencing to look at T cell clonal expansion in alopecia areata. RNA was extracted with the PAXgene miRNA kit for fixed scalp, the miRNeasy kit for PBMCs, and the RNeasy kit for mouse skin. In humans, TCRbeta sequencing was performed on scalp tissue and on sorted CD4+ and CD8+ peripheral blood T cells from healthy controls and from patients with patchy or totalis/universalis alopecia areata. Biopsies were taken from tofacitinib-treated patients at baseline and again at 4 and 24 weeks into treatment, and several of those patients also had a later scalp biopsy. Patients received tofacitinib for 6 to 18 months and were then followed off drug for 6 months to check for delayed response and recurrence. Clonality in the scalp was compared among normal scalp (n=4), patchy alopecia areata scalp (n=8), and alopecia totalis/universalis scalp (n=8).

The time point tag for this specimen amounts to: about 4 weeks on oral tofacitinib. Explained via the paper, the treatment or condition label denotes: oral pan-JAK inhibitor, 5-10 mg twice daily. Peripheral blood and lesional scalp punch biopsies were obtained from patients with alopecia areata. After PBMCs were isolated by density centrifugation and stained for CD3, CD4 and CD8, a FACSAria was used to sort CD4+ and CD8+ T cells. Summary of the overall study and its limitations: Unlike mouse skin, where gammadelta T cells dominate, normal human skin contains resident alphabeta T cells that get sequenced too, which complicates analysis of the scalp TCR repertoire. Lesional scalp, especially in alopecia totalis/universalis, showed higher clonality and more expanded CD8+ clones than normal scalp, suggesting antigenic drive. Because the treated cohort was small and had only one nonresponder, larger studies are needed to examine links between baseline CD8+ expansion and response. Tofacitinib significantly lowered scalp clonality and the number of expanded CD8+ clones among the top 100 scalp clones. During tofacitinib treatment, many expanded lesional clones stuck around in both scalp and blood, and this persistence may partly explain why relapse happens after treatment is stopped. Compared with mice, TCR sequences shared between patients were less clear, possibly partly because of HLA diversity across the patient population.

The chain links TRBV13 with TRBJ2-6; 8 central nucleotides agree with TRBD1. This TCR was recovered from a human donor with alopecia areata. The specimen was CD4+ T cells sorted from blood, collected at week 4, from a patient treated with tofacitinib. CDR3 sequence: CASSSRDRSFFNVLTF. The nucleotides read TGTGCCAGCAGCTCCCGGGACAGGTCGTTCTTCAACGTCCTGACTTTC.